This record covers a single TCR beta chain. This clonotype was counted between two and nine times. What this receptor recognizes is not known. Qualities for individual bases were not recorded, and no much larger clone is one base off. The treatment or condition label, read with the paper, signifies: roughly ten-day PBMC culture with coronavirus spike peptide pools or control peptides (ViraFEST assay). The study used the ViraFEST assay, which expanded antigen-specific T cells with peptide pools and then identified expanded clonotypes by TCR sequencing. Positive SARS-CoV-2 PCR tests in the convalescent patients dated from March to December 2020, before Alpha, Beta and Delta variants emerged in the United States. More than 1.5 million PBMCs per well were cultured in IMDM with roughly 5% human AB serum and 8.5 to 10 IU/ml IL-2, plus 10 ug/ml peptide pools. On days 3 and 7, half of the culture medium was replaced with fresh IL-2-containing medium. After roughly nine days of culture, CD4+ T cells were isolated by negative selection using the EasySep CD4+ T cell isolation kit. Ficoll-Paque Plus gradient centrifugation was used to isolate PBMCs from whole blood, and the isolated PBMCs were then either used fresh or cryopreserved at -140C. Culture conditions were generally each tested in triplicate wells.

These data belong to a study of vaccination and CD4 T cells after COVID-19 (dated by TCRdb to between 2021 and 2024). Background for the entire study: SARS-CoV-2 positivity had been established in the convalescent patients by nasal swab PCR, and mild disease was recorded in under ten of these patients and severe disease in one. In the convalescent cohort there were six males and four females, among whom were two Hispanic individuals, seven Caucasians, two Asians and one multiracial person. Participants got two doses of the Pfizer-BioNTech BNT162b2 vaccine (n=8) or two doses of the Moderna mRNA-1273 vaccine (n=2). Post-COVID blood samples were collected from convalescent patients a median of roughly 100 days after diagnosis, with a range of roughly 35 to 170 days. Post-vaccine blood samples were collected a median of about 72 days after the second vaccine dose, ranging from roughly 14 to 241 days. Culture stimuli were overlapping spike peptide pools from SARS-CoV-2 and from the common cold coronaviruses HCoV-NL63, HCoV-OC43 and HCoV-229E. As controls, cultures received a CEFX viral epitope pool (the positive control), an HIV-1 Nef peptide pool (the negative control), or no peptide at all. The spike-specific CD4+ TCR repertoire was compared before and after mRNA vaccination in approximately ten COVID-19 convalescent patients and a handful of infection-naive healthy vaccine recipients. The research as a whole found: Among convalescent patients, a median around 86% of the SARS-CoV-2-reactive clones seen after vaccination appeared only after vaccination, which suggests priming specific to the vaccine. Of the vaccine-specific clones found in convalescent patients, nearly all (304 of 307) were mono-reactive for SARS-CoV-2 spike instead of being cross-reactive with common cold coronaviruses. Only a relatively small number of convalescent patients were included in the study, and early timepoints following natural infection were not analyzed. Although the median number of SARS-CoV-2-reactive clonotypes went up from around 20 after infection to 35 to 40 after vaccination, the increase was not significant.

The library was prepared using PCR. At the Johns Hopkins FTIC core, DNA from the cultured CD4+ T cells underwent TCR sequencing with the Oncomine TCR Beta short-read assay. The QIAamp micro DNA kit was used to extract genomic DNA from the cultured CD4+ T cells. Oncomine TCR Beta libraries made from cultured CD4+ T cells were pooled using unique dual indexes and sequenced on an Illumina iSeq 100. Per the source publication's procedure: Non-productive sequences were filtered out, and CDR3s that did not start with C, did not end with F or W, or were shorter than 7 amino acids were discarded. Antigen-specific clonotypes were identified with the MANAFEST web application by comparing peptide-stimulated wells with reference and other culture wells. An FDR below 0.05, an odds ratio above 5, and a productive frequency above 0.1% in at least two of three replicate wells were required for clones to be considered positive. A clonotype counted as cross-reactive if it showed significant expansion both in the SARS-CoV-2 spike wells and in at least one common cold coronavirus spike condition. Levenshtein distances (stringdist) and unrooted phylogenetic trees (ape) in R version 3.6.1 were used to assess CDR3 homology. The public sequencing data were trimmed at Q25 with fastp and processed into clonotypes with MiXCR by TCRdb, which kept only in-frame beta chains. Records with the same CDR3 protein are collapsed into one entry carrying the most frequent genes and DNA. These V and J calls derive from TCRdb rather than the authors' analysis. The sample contains 9,500 to 15,000 distinct CDR3 sequences, more than 70% of them found a single time. The ten largest account for 10% to 13% of the sample.

The CDR3 starts with the cysteine, ends with the phenylalanine, and has 15 residues. The only DNA kept is the CDR3, 45 bases in frame from the first base. Between the V and J ends, shortened by 5 bases and 4 bases respectively, the junction contains 15 bases. The germline V gene (reference sequence) provides CDR1 DFQATT and CDR2 SNEGSKA. Specimen: CD4+ T cells from blood, cultured in vitro. This TCR derives from a human donor who had recovered from COVID-19. The rearranged segments are TRBV20-1 and TRBJ2-6; a tentative D match to TRBD1 spans 5 bases. The nucleotide sequence is TGCAGTGCTCTAAATAGGGGTACCGGGGCCAACGTCCTGACTTTC. This translates into CSALNRGTGANVLTF.